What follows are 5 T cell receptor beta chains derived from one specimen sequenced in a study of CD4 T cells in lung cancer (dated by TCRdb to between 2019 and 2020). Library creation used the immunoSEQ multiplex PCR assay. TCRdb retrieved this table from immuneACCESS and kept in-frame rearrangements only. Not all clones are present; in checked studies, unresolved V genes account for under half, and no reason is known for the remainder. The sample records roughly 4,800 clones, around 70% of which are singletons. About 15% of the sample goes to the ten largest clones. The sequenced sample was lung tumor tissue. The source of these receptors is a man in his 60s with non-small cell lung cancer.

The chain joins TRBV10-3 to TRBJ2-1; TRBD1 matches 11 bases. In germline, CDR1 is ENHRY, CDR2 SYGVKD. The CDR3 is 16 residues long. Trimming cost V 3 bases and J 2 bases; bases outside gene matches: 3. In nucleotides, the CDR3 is TGTGCCATCAGTGATAGGGGACAGGGGGCCTACAATGAGCAGTTCTTC. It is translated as CAISDRGQGAYNEQFF.

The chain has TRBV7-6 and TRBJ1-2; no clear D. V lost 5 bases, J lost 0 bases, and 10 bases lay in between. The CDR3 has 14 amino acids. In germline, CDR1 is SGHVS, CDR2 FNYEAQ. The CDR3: CASSPGGANYGYTF. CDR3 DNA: TGTGCCAGCAGCCCCGGCGGGGCTAACTATGGCTACACCTTC.

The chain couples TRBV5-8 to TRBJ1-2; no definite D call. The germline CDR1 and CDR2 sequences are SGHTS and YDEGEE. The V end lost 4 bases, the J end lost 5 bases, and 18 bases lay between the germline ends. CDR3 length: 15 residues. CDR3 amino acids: CASSPTDTGYYGYTF. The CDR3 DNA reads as TGTGCCAGCAGCCCCACCGACACCGGATATTATGGCTACACCTTC.

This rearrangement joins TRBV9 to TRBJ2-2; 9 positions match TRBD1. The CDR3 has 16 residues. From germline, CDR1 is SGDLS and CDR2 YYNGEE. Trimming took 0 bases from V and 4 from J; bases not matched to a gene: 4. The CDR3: CASSVGGQGATGELFF. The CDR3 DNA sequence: TGTGCCAGCAGCGTAGGGGGACAGGGAGCCACCGGGGAGCTGTTTTTT.

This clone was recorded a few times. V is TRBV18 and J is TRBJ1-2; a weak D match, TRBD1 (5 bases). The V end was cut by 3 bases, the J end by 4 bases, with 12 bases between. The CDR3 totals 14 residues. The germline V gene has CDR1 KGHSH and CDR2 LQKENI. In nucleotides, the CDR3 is TGTGCCAGCTCACCTTTTCCCGGGGGCTATGGCTACACCTTC. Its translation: CASSPFPGGYGYTF.